The following is a T cell receptor beta chain sequence with its context. Its target is not known. Germline CDR1 reads ENHRY; CDR2 reads SYGVKD. The germline V and J ends were trimmed by 10 bases and 2 bases, with 14 bases remaining between them. The CDR3 length is 14 residues. Profiled with immunoSEQ multiplex PCR; TCRdb holds only in-frame clones, not every one. The sample holds more than 15,000 clones; around 70% are singletons and the top ten take roughly 3.1%. These data come from a study of pediatric ulcerative colitis. Overall study findings and caveats: In rectum, acute severe colitis had expanded clones and less diversity.

One to two pinch biopsies were taken from the rectum during colonoscopy. Ulcerative colitis patients received no immunosuppressive medication before the diagnostic colonoscopy. The TCR originated in a girl aged 10-17 years with moderate ulcerative colitis. The sample consisted of gut tissue. The chain joins TRBV10-3 to TRBJ2-2, with D hard to call. The DNA for the CDR3 is TGTGCCACCACGAGTTGGGATAACACCGGGGAGCTGTTTTTT. Translated, it gives CATTSWDNTGELFF.